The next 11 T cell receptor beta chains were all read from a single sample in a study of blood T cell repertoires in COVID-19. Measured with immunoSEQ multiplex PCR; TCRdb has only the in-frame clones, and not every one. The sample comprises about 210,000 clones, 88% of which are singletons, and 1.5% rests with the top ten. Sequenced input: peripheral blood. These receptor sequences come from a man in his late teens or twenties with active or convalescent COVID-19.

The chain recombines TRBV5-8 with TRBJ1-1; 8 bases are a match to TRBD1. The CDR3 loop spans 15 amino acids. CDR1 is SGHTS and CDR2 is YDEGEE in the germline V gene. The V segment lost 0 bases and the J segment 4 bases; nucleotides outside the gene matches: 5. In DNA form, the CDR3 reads TGTGCCAGCAGCTTGGAGGACAGGGTAGGCACTGAAGCTTTCTTT. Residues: CASSLEDRVGTEAFF. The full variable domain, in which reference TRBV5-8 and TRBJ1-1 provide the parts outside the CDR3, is EAGVTQSPTHLIKTRGQQATLRCSPISGHTSVYWYQQALGLGLQFLLWYDEGEERNRGNFPPRFSGRQFPNYSSELNVNALELEDSALYLCASSLEDRVGTEAFFGQGTRLTVV.

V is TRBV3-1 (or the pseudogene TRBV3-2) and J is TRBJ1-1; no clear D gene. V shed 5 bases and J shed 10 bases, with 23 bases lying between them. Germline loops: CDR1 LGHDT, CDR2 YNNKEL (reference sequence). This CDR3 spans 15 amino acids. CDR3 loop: CASSIRPGYYAGAFF. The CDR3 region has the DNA TGTGCCAGCAGCATACGACCGGGATATTACGCAGGAGCTTTCTTT.

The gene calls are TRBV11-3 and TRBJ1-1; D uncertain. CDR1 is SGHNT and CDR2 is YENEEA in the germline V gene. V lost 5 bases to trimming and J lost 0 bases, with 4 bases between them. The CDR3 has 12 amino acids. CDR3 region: CASSHMNTEAFF. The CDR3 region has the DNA TGTGCCAGCAGCCACATGAACACTGAAGCTTTCTTT.

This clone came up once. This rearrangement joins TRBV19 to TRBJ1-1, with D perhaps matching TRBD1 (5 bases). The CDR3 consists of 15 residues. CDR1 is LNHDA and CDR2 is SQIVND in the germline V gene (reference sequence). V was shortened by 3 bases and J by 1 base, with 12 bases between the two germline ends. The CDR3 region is CASSISQGTNTEAFF. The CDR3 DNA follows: TGTGCCAGTAGTATTTCGCAGGGAACGAACACTGAAGCTTTCTTT.

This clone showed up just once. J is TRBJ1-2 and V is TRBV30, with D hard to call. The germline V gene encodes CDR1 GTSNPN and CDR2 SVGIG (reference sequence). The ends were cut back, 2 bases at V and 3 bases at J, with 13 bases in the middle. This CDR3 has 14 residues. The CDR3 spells CAWSIRLRDYGYTF. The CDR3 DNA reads TGTGCCTGGAGTATCAGGTTGAGGGACTATGGCTACACCTTC.

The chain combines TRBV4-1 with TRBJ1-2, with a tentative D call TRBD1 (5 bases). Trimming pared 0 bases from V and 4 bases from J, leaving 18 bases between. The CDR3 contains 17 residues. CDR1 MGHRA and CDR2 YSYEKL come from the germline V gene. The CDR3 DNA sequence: TGCGCCAGCAGCCAAGATCGTTTTTTAGGGGCCAGCTATGGCTACACCTTC. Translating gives CASSQDRFLGASYGYTF.

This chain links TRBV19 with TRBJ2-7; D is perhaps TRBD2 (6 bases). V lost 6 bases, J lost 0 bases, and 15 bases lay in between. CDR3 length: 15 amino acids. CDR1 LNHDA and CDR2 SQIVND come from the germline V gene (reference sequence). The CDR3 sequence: CASSPLARSSYEQYF. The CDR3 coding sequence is TGTGCCAGTAGCCCCCTAGCGCGAAGCTCCTACGAGCAGTACTTC.

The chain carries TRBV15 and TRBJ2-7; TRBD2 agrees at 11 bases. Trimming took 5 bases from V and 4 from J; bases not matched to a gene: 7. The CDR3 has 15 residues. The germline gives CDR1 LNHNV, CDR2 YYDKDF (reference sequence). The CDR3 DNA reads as TGTGCCACCAGCGAGACTAGCGGGAAGAGGTACGAGCAGTACTTC. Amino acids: CATSETSGKRYEQYF. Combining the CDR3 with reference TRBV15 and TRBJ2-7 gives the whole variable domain DAMVIQNPRYQVTQFGKPVTLSCSQTLNHNVMYWYQQKSSQAPKLLFHYYDKDFNNEADTPDNFQSRRPNTSFCFLDIRSPGLGDTAMYLCATSETSGKRYEQYFGPGTRLTVT.

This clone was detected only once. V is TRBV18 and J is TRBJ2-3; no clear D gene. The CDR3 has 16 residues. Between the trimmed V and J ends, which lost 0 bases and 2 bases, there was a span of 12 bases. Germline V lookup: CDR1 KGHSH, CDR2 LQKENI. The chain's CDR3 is CASSPPMAQVTDTQYF. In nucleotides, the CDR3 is TGTGCCAGCTCACCACCGATGGCTCAGGTCACAGATACGCAGTATTTT.

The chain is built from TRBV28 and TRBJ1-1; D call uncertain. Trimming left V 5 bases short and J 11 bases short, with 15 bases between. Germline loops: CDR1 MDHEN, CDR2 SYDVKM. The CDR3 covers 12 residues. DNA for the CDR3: TGTGCCAGCAGTAGAAGACCAGCGGTGGCTTTCTTT. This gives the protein CASSRRPAVAFF.

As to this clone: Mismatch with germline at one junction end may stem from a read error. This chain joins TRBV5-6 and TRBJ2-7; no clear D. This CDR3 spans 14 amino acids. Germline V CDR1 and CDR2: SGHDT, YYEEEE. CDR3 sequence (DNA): TGTGCCAGCAGTTTGGACCGGAGCTCCTACGAGCAGTACTTC. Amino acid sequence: CASSLDRSSYEQYF.